This is a list of T cell receptor beta chains from one sample in a study of monozygotic twins with cystic fibrosis. This table comes from immunoSEQ multiplex PCR, and its TCRdb copy is limited to in-frame clones, with some not included. The sample consists of approximately 7,200 clones, 85% to 95% of them appearing once. Sequenced material: blood. Every receptor here comes from a boy younger than 10 with cystic fibrosis. CDR3s include the opening cysteine and the closing phenylalanine or tryptophan. A D gene is named only where the DNA matches it firmly. Clone size is not always given. Where it is, it says once, few, many or a class for expanded clones.

j_call cdr3_length d_call v_call clone_size cdr3_aa cdr3_nt
TRBJ2-3 15 NA TRBV7-2 NA CASSLWRDSTDTQYF TGTGCCAGCAGCTTATGGCGGGATAGCACAGATACGCAGTATTTT
TRBJ2-7 13 NA TRBV7-8 NA CASSSGSSYEQYF TGTGCCAGCAGTTCCGGGTCTTCCTACGAGCAGTACTTC
TRBJ1-2 17 TRBD1 TRBV7-2 NA CASSFSGQGARNYGYTF TGTGCCAGCAGCTTCTCAGGACAGGGGGCACGGAACTATGGCTACACCTTC
TRBJ2-1 12 NA TRBV5-1 NA CASSLGANEQFF TGCGCCAGCAGCTTAGGTGCCAATGAGCAGTTCTTC
TRBJ2-5 16 NA TRBV5-1 NA CASSNIPQGSEETQYF TGCGCCAGCAGCAACATCCCACAGGGATCCGAAGAGACCCAGTACTTC
TRBJ2-5 16 TRBD2 TRBV2 NA CASSEEGGGIQETQYF TGTGCCAGCAGTGAAGAAGGCGGGGGGATCCAAGAGACCCAGTACTTC
TRBJ1-2 15 TRBD1 TRBV7-2 NA CASSLEGQAGYGYTF TGTGCCAGCAGCTTAGAAGGACAGGCTGGGTATGGCTACACCTTC
TRBJ2-7 13 TRBD1 TRBV5-1 NA CASSFGDRYEQYF TGCGCCAGCAGCTTCGGGGACAGGTACGAGCAGTACTTC
TRBJ2-5 13 NA TRBV18 NA CASSLNFEETQYF TGTGCCAGCTCCTTGAATTTTGAAGAGACCCAGTACTTC
TRBJ2-5 12 NA TRBV11-2 NA CASSSIQETQYF TGTGCCAGCAGCTCGATCCAAGAGACCCAGTACTTC
TRBJ2-7 13 NA TRBV5-1 NA CASKPEGRYEQYF TGCGCCAGCAAACCGGAGGGGCGCTACGAGCAGTACTTC
TRBJ1-4 13 NA TRBV2 NA CASRTQTNEKLFF TGTGCCAGCAGGACGCAAACTAATGAAAAACTGTTTTTT
TRBJ2-1 15 TRBD2 TRBV9 once CASSVVSSGLGEQFF TGTGCCAGCAGCGTAGTGTCTAGCGGGTTGGGTGAGCAGTTCTTC
TRBJ2-5 14 NA TRBV27 once CASSLWGERETQYF TGTGCCAGCAGTTTATGGGGGGAGAGAGAGACCCAGTACTTC
TRBJ1-2 15 TRBD1 TRBV2 NA CASSAEQGVWYGYTF TGTGCCAGCAGCGCAGAGCAGGGGGTATGGTATGGCTACACCTTC
TRBJ1-3 14 NA TRBV27 NA CASSLQGSGNTIYF TGTGCCAGCAGTCTCCAGGGGTCTGGAAACACCATATATTTT
TRBJ1-6 17 NA TRBV6-1 NA CASSEASWSSYNSPLHF TGTGCCAGCAGTGAGGCCAGCTGGAGCTCCTATAATTCACCCCTCCACTTT
TRBJ1-2 12 NA TRBV14 NA CASSQAGNGYTF TGTGCCAGCAGCCAAGCCGGGAATGGCTACACCTTC
TRBJ1-2 13 NA TRBV9 NA CASSVGISYGYTF TGTGCCAGCAGCGTTGGCATCTCCTATGGCTACACCTTC
TRBJ1-2 14 TRBD1 TRBV5-4 NA CASSLRQGDYGYTF TGTGCCAGCAGCTTGCGGCAGGGGGACTATGGCTACACCTTC
TRBJ2-3 19 TRBD2 TRBV18 NA CASSPGLAGGPDSPDTQYF TGTGCCAGCTCACCGGGACTAGCGGGGGGGCCTGATTCCCCAGATACGCAGTATTTT
TRBJ2-5 18 TRBD2 TRBV9 NA CASSVAELSGVFQETQYF TGTGCCAGCAGCGTAGCTGAACTTAGCGGGGTATTCCAAGAGACCCAGTACTTC
TRBJ2-5 13 TRBD2 TRBV6-1 NA CCGGSGGAETQYF TGTTGCGGGGGGAGCGGGGGGGCGGAGACCCAGTACTTC
TRBJ2-3 14 TRBD2 TRBV11-2 NA CASGDYRRPDTQYF TGTGCCAGCGGGGACTACCGTCGCCCAGATACGCAGTATTTT